These T cell receptor beta chains were read from a single sample in a study of blood T cells in healthy people across ages. MiXCR was run by TCRdb on the 5' RACE reads, yielding one entry per CDR3 protein. The profile shows approximately 800,000 distinct CDR3 sequences, approximately 25% of them singletons. Another study also made use of these data, one on T cells of mothers and their children.

Sequencing input: blood. These receptors were taken from a boy between 10 and 17 years old in good health. The conserved cysteine and the conserved F or W are not part of the CDR3 here. Expanded clones get a size class; other rows say once, few or many, or leave the size out.

V gene,clone size,CDR3 protein
TRBV6-5,NA,ASSRGQGRTEAF
TRBV18,few,ASSRGLAGENEQF
TRBV18,few,ASSQYQASGPNTGELF
TRBV20-1,few,SAGRDRSVISYEQY
TRBV13,NA,ASSSQTGTSYGHT
TRBV20-1,NA,SAGSKGNEQF
TRBV4-3,NA,ASSLITGTTNTGELF
TRBV7-2,few,ASSSTSVPGELF
TRBV6-6,NA,ASSLKEVEGANYGYT
TRBV4-3,few,ASSQEWSSGGPYETQY
TRBV28,NA,ASSWNAGVPRGT
TRBV11-1,NA,ASSLQGAMTEAF
TRBV7-2,once,ASSLVEEEMWAF
TRBV12-3/TRBV12-4,NA,ASSLAPGRTEAF
TRBV7-8,few,ASSLLPGHQETQY
TRBV6-5,NA,ASSYSTSGAQETQY
TRBV7-2,few,ASSLAGQGVRAQY
TRBV7-2,NA,ASSLRRTVDYEQY
TRBV11-2,NA,ASSALDRVEY
TRBV4-1,NA,ASSQVYGSGYNEQF
TRBV6-5,few,ASSYSRTKSSYNSPLH
TRBV28,NA,ASSIAGGLNEQF
TRBV7-2,few,ASSKEGLEMQTQY
TRBV6-5,NA,ASSYRTGTSYNSPLH
TRBV29-1,NA,SAKMGGQRFGDTQY
TRBV6-5,NA,ASSYSILAVNTEAF
TRBV29-1,NA,SVPAVDSRGTGELF
TRBV3-1,NA,ASSRTGDIQY
TRBV4-1,NA,ASSQGTGLFTDTQY
TRBV29-1,few,SVDSHGGEETQY
TRBV5-1,NA,ASSADAGGGETQY
TRBV4-2,NA,ASSQGYIGDTQY
TRBV6-2/TRBV6-3,NA,ASGYRGGENEQF
TRBV2,NA,ASSDTGQKNQPQH
TRBV7-8,few,VVRSDEQF
TRBV9,many,ASSGLGGLDTIY
TRBV7-6,NA,ASSLREGRNEQF
TRBV5-1,once,ASSLVRGDTGELF
TRBV29-1,NA,SGTSGDLAETQY
TRBV29-1,NA,SVEDPASEDNEQF
TRBV4-2,NA,ASSQPVSGGSYEQY
TRBV6-1,NA,ASTLDSGKETQY
TRBV24-1,NA,ATSDPLLAGGNPDTQY
TRBV20-1,NA,SARALLGREFHEQF
TRBV29-1,few,SARGQMYEKLF
TRBV7-2,NA,ASSYRWTSSYEQY
TRBV4-2,NA,ASSQDGGEAFQETQY
TRBV15,NA,ATSTGTGGYSGANVLT
TRBV9,NA,ASSVGARLDLNEQF
TRBV11-3,few,ASSSDRLYGELF
TRBV5-6,few,ASSPGRDSGANVLT
TRBV29-1,NA,SVQRKDTKNIQY
TRBV12-3/TRBV12-4,few,ASSPGTGLFDEQF
TRBV15,NA,ATSRVDGLRTDTQY
TRBV29-1,many,SVTETYEQY
TRBV3-1,NA,ASSRTGQEETQY
TRBV7-3,NA,ASSLRSGAYEQY